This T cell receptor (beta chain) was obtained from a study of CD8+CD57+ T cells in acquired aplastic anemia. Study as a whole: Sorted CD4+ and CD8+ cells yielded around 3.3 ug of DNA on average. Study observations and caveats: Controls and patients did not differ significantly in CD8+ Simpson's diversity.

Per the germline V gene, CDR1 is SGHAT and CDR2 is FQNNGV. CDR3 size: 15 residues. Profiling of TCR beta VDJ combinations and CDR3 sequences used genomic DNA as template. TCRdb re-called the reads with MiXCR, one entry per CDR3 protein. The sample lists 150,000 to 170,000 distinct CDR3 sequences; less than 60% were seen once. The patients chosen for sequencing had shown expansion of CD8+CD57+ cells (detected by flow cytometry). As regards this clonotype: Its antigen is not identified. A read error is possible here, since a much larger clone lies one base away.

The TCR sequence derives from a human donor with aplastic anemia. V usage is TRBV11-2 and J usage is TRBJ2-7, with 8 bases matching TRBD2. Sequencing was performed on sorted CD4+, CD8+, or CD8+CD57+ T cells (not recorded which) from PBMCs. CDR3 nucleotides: TGTGCCAGCAGCTTAGAAAGCGGGGGTCAATACGAGCAGTGCTTC. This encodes CASSLESGGQYEQCF.